The sequence of this T cell receptor beta chain was determined in a study of shared clonotypes between healthy human individuals. Study-level information: CD4 naive and memory got three plates each, CD8 naive two, CD8 memory one. Broader study findings: Lower generation probabilities were found for non-shared clonotypes than for those shared by all four donors.

A note on this clone: Its antigen remains unidentified.

Sequenced by immunoSEQ multiplex PCR; TCRdb stores in-frame clones only, minus some. The data hold approximately 980,000 clones, with 76% observed a single time. This CDR3 comprises 13 residues. Germline CDR1 and CDR2: MNHNS and SASEGT. With 7 bases removed from V and 3 bases from J, the gap between germline ends came to 13 bases. The sequenced sample consisted of memory CD4+ T cells sorted from blood. The subset is: CD45RA-negative fraction. The rearrangement uses TRBV6-1 and TRBJ2-7, with D unclear. This TCR was recovered from a man between 18 and 35 years old in good health. Here the CDR3 DNA reads TGTGCCAGCAAGGTACCTTTCTACTACGAGCAGTACTTC. Amino acid sequence: CASKVPFYYEQYF.